This TCR beta chain was obtained from a study of cytomegalovirus exposure and HLA in healthy donors. Study background: The roughly 110 validation repertoires were produced on the same platform as the approximately 670 repertoires of the first cohort. This was reported in a later analysis.

This clone was detected once. Its antigen is not identified. Profiling relied on immunoSEQ multiplex PCR, and the TCRdb table lists in-frame clones only, not all of them. The table records some 250,000 clones, 90% of them present only once. The CDR3 contains 14 residues. Deletions cut 5 bases from V and 0 bases from J, with 11 bases between. CDR1 and CDR2 from the germline V gene are MNHEY and SVGAGI. The donors were part of the validation cohort, which consisted of under 150 subjects and was separate from the first cohort of about 670 subjects. Study-level points and caveats: There were around 160 TCR beta chains listed as cytomegalovirus-associated. Most sequenced TCRs were rare (though some public TCRs occurred in many donors).

The V gene is TRBV6-5, the J gene TRBJ2-7; unclear D gene. Material for sequencing was PBMCs. This TCR came from a woman aged 18-29 years in good health and CMV-seronegative. CDR3: CASSEQASSYEQYF. CDR3 DNA sequence: TGTGCCAGCAGTGAGCAGGCCAGCTCCTACGAGCAGTACTTC.